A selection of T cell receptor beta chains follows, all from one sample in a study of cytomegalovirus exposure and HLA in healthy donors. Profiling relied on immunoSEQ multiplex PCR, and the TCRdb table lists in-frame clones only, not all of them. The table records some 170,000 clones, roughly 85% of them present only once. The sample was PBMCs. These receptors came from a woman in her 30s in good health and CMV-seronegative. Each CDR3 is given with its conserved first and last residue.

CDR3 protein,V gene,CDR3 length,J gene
CASSPMGQGSNTEAFF,TRBV18,16,TRBJ1-1
CASMSPTSGFSYEQYF,TRBV28,16,TRBJ2-7
CASSPGWGNYGYTF,TRBV19,14,TRBJ1-2
CASSPRPPQDMNTEAFF,TRBV7-6,17,TRBJ1-1
CASSNLGGPSTDTQYF,TRBV27,16,TRBJ2-3
CASSFSREDTQYF,TRBV5-4,13,TRBJ2-3
CASGLGSSGAYEQYF,TRBV27,15,TRBJ2-7
CASRGTSGAFF,TRBV6-5,11,TRBJ1-1
CASSLQAGGLYEQYF,TRBV27,15,TRBJ2-7
CASSKPGEAFF,TRBV18,11,TRBJ1-1
CASSQESGTELLF,TRBV4-2,13,TRBJ1-4
CASSVSVVRATNTDTQYF,TRBV2,18,TRBJ2-3
CASTLELGLNYGYTF,TRBV7-9,15,TRBJ1-2
CASSLGGGLGPQHF,TRBV5-8,14,TRBJ1-5
CASGRQGYGYTF,TRBV19,12,TRBJ1-2
CSVGGYYGYTF,TRBV29-1,11,TRBJ1-2
CASSNGGEQYF,TRBV21-1,11,TRBJ2-7
CASKLGVTDTQYF,TRBV2,13,TRBJ2-3
CAISERGIAEAFF,TRBV10-3,13,TRBJ1-1
CASSFGQGASPLHF,TRBV5-6,14,TRBJ1-6
CASSRTGGVNTGELFF,TRBV4-3,16,TRBJ2-2
CASSTQGARGSYNEQFF,TRBV5-1,17,TRBJ2-1
CASSPSQVGTGELFF,TRBV27,15,TRBJ2-2
CAISESLMGQGFQYF,TRBV10-3,15,TRBJ2-4
CATRVRLDGMNEQFF,TRBV15,15,TRBJ2-1
CASRQTWYMTNEQFF,TRBV6-1,15,TRBJ2-1